The 13 T cell receptor beta chains presented below share a single source sample, sequenced in a study of T cell repertoires in ileal Crohn's disease. Data came from immunoSEQ multiplex PCR; TCRdb stores just in-frame clones and leaves some out. This repertoire shows tens of thousands of clones, 85% to 90% found once; its top ten account for around 2%. Documented time point: neoterminal ileum biopsy at postoperative endoscopy, about 6 months after surgery. The sample was ileal tissue. The receptors stem from an adult with Crohn's disease.

The V gene is TRBV19, the J gene TRBJ1-5; 9 bases line up with TRBD1. Germline V lookup: CDR1 LNHDA, CDR2 SQIVND (reference sequence). The CDR3 is 15 residues long. Losses at the gene ends were 7 bases for V and 6 bases for J; bases not matched to a gene: 10. The CDR3 loop reads CASTSGTGSGQPQHF. CDR3 nucleotide sequence: TGTGCCAGTACCTCCGGGACAGGGTCGGGTCAGCCCCAGCATTTT.

This chain links TRBV6-1 with TRBJ1-3; 8 nucleotides line up with TRBD1. Looked up from germline, CDR1 is MNHNS and CDR2 is SASEGT. The CDR3 totals 16 residues. The trim removed 4 bases at V and 0 bases at J, leaving 5 bases unmatched. For the CDR3, the DNA is TGTGCCAGCAGTGCCGGACAGGGAGACTCTGGAAACACCATATATTTT. Protein: CASSAGQGDSGNTIYF.

This chain joins TRBV6-5 and TRBJ2-1; 7 bases are a match to TRBD1. V was clipped by 2 bases and J by 2 bases; unmatched bases: 3. The CDR3 has 15 residues. The germline gives CDR1 MNHEY, CDR2 SVGAGI. The DNA for the CDR3 is TGTGCCAGCAGTTACGGGGACAGCACCTACAATGAGCAGTTCTTC. Amino acids: CASSYGDSTYNEQFF.

The V and J genes are TRBV6-5 and TRBJ2-1; tentative D call: TRBD2 (5 bases). The V gene lost 8 bases and the J gene lost 10 bases, with 15 bases spanning the gap. The CDR3 totals 12 residues. The germline V gene has CDR1 MNHEY and CDR2 SVGAGI. CDR3: CASQQRVGEQFF. The CDR3 DNA reads TGTGCCAGCCAACAGAGGGTCGGAGAGCAGTTCTTC.

This rearrangement joins TRBV9 to TRBJ1-2, with D perhaps matching TRBD1 (6 bases). V lost 0 bases, J lost 6 bases, and 15 bases lay in between. CDR1 and CDR2 from the germline V gene are SGDLS and YYNGEE. The CDR3 covers 15 residues. This CDR3 is CASSVVPQGSHGYTF. The CDR3 DNA follows: TGTGCCAGCAGCGTAGTACCACAGGGTTCTCATGGCTACACCTTC.

The rearrangement uses TRBV5-1 and TRBJ2-2; D is uncertain. There are 14 residues in the CDR3. The germline gives CDR1 SGHRS, CDR2 YFSETQ. V gave up 0 bases and J gave up 3 bases, with 6 bases separating them. CDR3 nucleotides: TGCGCCAGCAGCTTGGAGCTGGACACCGGGGAGCTGTTTTTT. This gives the protein CASSLELDTGELFF.

J is TRBJ1-5 and V is TRBV6-6; D is unclear. The germline V and J ends were trimmed by 6 bases and 3 bases, with 12 bases remaining between them. Per the germline V gene, CDR1 is MNHNY and CDR2 is SVGAGI (reference sequence). The CDR3 sequence is 14 residues long. CDR3 DNA sequence: TGTGCCAGCAGCTTAACAGTATCCAATCAGCCCCAGCATTTT. It is translated as CASSLTVSNQPQHF.

The J gene is TRBJ2-5, the V gene TRBV4-2; 14 bases align to TRBD2. CDR1 is LGHNA, CDR2 YNFKEQ, per germline. V lost 4 bases and J lost 4; bases outside the gene matches: 5. The CDR3 has 16 amino acids. The CDR3 is CASSPGLAGGLETQYF. The CDR3 coding sequence is TGTGCCAGCAGCCCCGGACTAGCGGGGGGTTTAGAGACCCAGTACTTC.

V and J are TRBV30 and TRBJ1-1, with a weak D call TRBD1 (6 bases). Germline CDR1 and CDR2: GTSNPN and SVGIG (reference sequence). The CDR3 has 15 residues. V shed 2 bases and J shed 1 base, with 14 bases lying between them. Here the CDR3 DNA reads TGTGCCTGGAGTCACCGCCCGACAGGGAACACTGAAGCTTTCTTT. It codes for CAWSHRPTGNTEAFF.

The chain is built from TRBV23-1 and TRBJ1-6; D possibly corresponds to TRBD1 (6 bases). TRBV23-1 is filed as an ORF, its function uncertain. V lost 4 bases, J lost 6 bases, and 31 bases lay in between. The CDR3 sequence is 21 residues long. The CDR3 DNA reads TGCGCCAGCAGTCCCGCCTCCCACAGGGTTTGGCCTGGTAGGACTAATTCACCCCTCCACTTT. Its protein product is CASSPASHRVWPGRTNSPLHF.

The chain carries TRBV9 and TRBJ2-3, with 9 bases fitting TRBD2. The CDR3 consists of 18 residues. Germline V gene data show CDR1 as SGDLS and CDR2 as YYNGEE. After removal of 1 base from V and 5 bases from J, the junction contained 14 bases not matched to a gene. In DNA form, the CDR3 reads TGTGCCAGCAGCGTATCGGGGGGTAGCGGGAGTCTACGAGATACGCAGTATTTT. Translating gives CASSVSGGSGSLRDTQYF.

J is TRBJ1-5 and V is TRBV19, with D tentatively TRBD1 (6 bases). Between the trimmed V and J ends, which lost 5 bases and 3 bases, there was a span of 11 bases. The CDR3 is 14 residues long. Germline V CDR1 and CDR2: LNHDA, SQIVND (reference sequence). The CDR3 nucleotides are TGTGCCAGTAGTCCCAGGGGTTTCAATCAGCCCCAGCATTTT. Protein: CASSPRGFNQPQHF.

The table lists this clone with many counts. The genes are TRBV9 and TRBJ2-1; 13 bases are shared with TRBD2. The CDR3 extends over 16 amino acids. Losses at the gene ends were 0 bases for V and 7 bases for J; bases not matched to a gene: 4. The germline CDR1 and CDR2 sequences are SGDLS and YYNGEE. As DNA, the CDR3 is TGTGCCAGCAGCGTAGGCACTAGCGGGAGGGAAAATGAGCAGTTCTTC. It translates to CASSVGTSGRENEQFF.